This T cell receptor (beta chain) was retrieved from a study of somatic mutations in cytotoxic T cells in rheumatoid arthritis. Study results and limitations: Patients with a largest CD8+ clone exceeding 20% of CD8+ cells numbered about an eighth of the roughly 60. Rheumatoid arthritis patients were compared with age-matched healthy controls, and their CD8+ T-cell clonality did not differ significantly.

This CDR3 has 17 amino acids. CDR1 and CDR2 from the germline V gene are MGHRA and YSYEKL. V was pared by 0 bases and J by 7 bases, with 8 bases of the junction left unmatched. Turning to this clone: The antigen remains undetermined.

TCRdb keeps only in-frame clones here, not all; method: immunoSEQ multiplex PCR. The sample includes about 17,000 clones, about 80% of them seen just once. V is TRBV4-1 and J is TRBJ1-4; 10 bases line up with TRBD1. Sequenced input: CD8+ T cells sorted from blood. The clonotype originates from an adult with rheumatoid arthritis. The CDR3, as DNA: TGCGCCAGCAGCCAAGACCCCTTTGACAGGGGGCTTGAAAAACTGTTTTTT. Its translation is CASSQDPFDRGLEKLFF.